This T cell receptor (beta chain) is drawn from a study of somatic mutations in cytotoxic T cells in rheumatoid arthritis. Whole-study context: After diagnosis, patient blood (around 30 ml EDTA) was drawn right away, before any treatment was given. Flow cytometry sorted some V beta antibody-stained T-cell populations to nearly 100% purity, V beta1+ cells among them being sequenced for TCRB.

The study's findings and limits: It was found that CD8+ T-cell clonality in rheumatoid arthritis patients did not differ significantly from that in age-matched healthy controls.

As to this clone: Its target is not known.

The CD4+ and CD8+ fractions came from positive magnetic bead selection and were purity-checked by flow cytometry. The CDR3 is 15 residues long. Trimming took 2 bases from V and 4 from J; bases not matched to a gene: 5. Germline V gene data show CDR1 as MGHDK and CDR2 as SYGVNS. TCRdb keeps only in-frame clones here, not all; method: immunoSEQ multiplex PCR. The repertoire includes around 15,000 clones, roughly four fifths of them detected once, and approximately 15% sits in the top ten. V and J are TRBV25-1 and TRBJ2-7; TRBD1 agrees at 10 bases. Sample: CD8+ T cells sorted from blood. This clonotype was obtained from a woman aged 45-60 years with rheumatoid arthritis. CDR3 amino acids: CASSEDRGLTYEQYF. DNA of the CDR3: TGTGCCAGCAGTGAAGACAGGGGGCTAACGTACGAGCAGTACTTC.